This T cell receptor beta chain was identified in a study of cytomegalovirus exposure and HLA in healthy donors (dated by TCRdb to about 2017). In terms of the full investigation: In an earlier analysis of 550 to 750 of the donors, around 290 Gb of sequence data and approximately 120 million unique TCR beta sequences from some 170 million T cells were reported. Approximately 300 gigabases of sequencing data and tens of millions of unique TCR sequences were included in an early release covering several hundred HLA-typed donors. Among the roughly 370 genotyped donors, approximately 82% belonged to the genetic ancestry cluster associated with self-reported Caucasian donors. The study aimed to test whether signatures of past pathogen exposure could be identified by cataloging public T cell receptors. The T cell repertoires of 666 subjects were profiled by immunosequencing and related to cytomegalovirus serostatus. A separate validation cohort of roughly 120 different subjects was used in addition to the roughly 670-subject first cohort. The study combined high-throughput TCR immunosequencing, statistical association of individual TCRs with disease status, and machine learning to predict cytomegalovirus infection status. A later analysis re-analyzed previously published TCR beta repertoires from 666 donors and added high-resolution HLA genotyping to study TCR occurrence patterns. The later analysis used no new phenotypic data to find candidate immune exposures, relying instead on TCR beta sequences and their occurrence across donors. To decide whether each TCR beta V gene segment behaved as functional or pseudogenic, an earlier analysis of several hundred of the donors relied on high-throughput TCR beta sequencing. Donor age, sex, ethnicity and CMV serostatus were collected together with the repertoire data. In a later genetic analysis, genome-wide SNP genotypes for 398 of the 666 donors were used, and that subset was treated as a discovery cohort. Every discovery cohort repertoire had been produced on one sequencing platform. HLA typing covered class I and class II loci at four-digit resolution. Typing coverage differed by locus: A, B, C, DRB1 and DQB1 were typed in about 620-630 donors, DQA1 in 500 to 550, DPA1 in around 610, and DPB1 in around 440. About 5 DR-DQ haplotypes were handled as single units for association and clustering, since linkage in the cohort was strong. Among roughly 400 genotyped donors of the cohort, an average of approximately 200,000 unique TCR beta nucleotide sequences was sequenced per donor, of which about 19% were non-productive. Beyond this particular receptor, the publication reports: Because HLA typing was missing for some donors at each locus, association tests included only the typed subset. Because counts were too low, some 16 rarely observed V segments, including chromosome 9 orphons, were excluded from the earlier analysis of 587 of the donors. The study listed 150 to 200 TCR beta chains as associated with cytomegalovirus. Three of the identified cytomegalovirus-associated TCR beta chains were confirmed in vitro to be specific for cytomegalovirus antigens. While some public TCRs were present in many individuals, most TCR sequences turned up only very rarely across donors. The only immune exposure information available for the cohort was CMV serostatus. In an earlier analysis of some 550 of the donors, most TCR beta V segments were observed in productive rearrangements about 87% or about 30% of the time, broadly matching IMGT annotations. A further reported finding was that TCR beta sequences accurately predicted the HLA-A and HLA-B alleles for most subjects in the first cohort. The classifier was reported to diagnose cytomegalovirus status with high specificity and sensitivity in both the original cohort and the validation cohort. Assigning TCR associations to individual alleles was difficult when HLA alleles, especially DR and DQ, strongly co-occurred. V-gene and J-gene trimming of TCR beta chains was associated with a missense DCLRE1C variant in a later genetic analysis, and the association was replicated in an independent cohort. Compared with the approximately 600-donor mean, donors in an Asian-associated ancestry cluster had fewer N-insertions in productive TCRs, according to a later genetic analysis. Linkage disequilibrium might explain the correlated functional status among segregating V segments, but an unknown experimental factor could not be ruled out. According to the authors, the approach could potentially be generalized to other disease states and immunological phenotypes. The 87-base-pair reads could not distinguish some IMGT-functional V segments, including TRBV6-2 and TRBV6-3, so those segments were excluded. Presence/absence analyses assumed roughly uniform sequencing depth across donors, an assumption that may not hold. Specific HLA alleles were associated with more than 15,000 TCR beta sequences at a false discovery rate of 0.05 in a later analysis. In a later analysis, HLA-associated TCR beta chains were found to be more clonally expanded and to have lower generation probabilities than equally common non-associated chains. The cohort was sequenced for TCR beta chains only, and without alpha or paired-chain data the features that could be detected were limited. In a later analysis, several top co-occurrence clusters were reported to appear linked to parvovirus B19, influenza, CMV and Epstein-Barr virus. According to a later analysis, most CMV-associated TCR beta chains appeared to be HLA-restricted, and the HLA associations seemed to be driven largely by CMV exposure. A group of highly shared sequence variants was considered likely to be a technical artifact of the sequencing pipeline. In a later analysis, the rate of TCR association differed among HLA loci, with DRB1 alleles having the most associated TCRs and HLA-C alleles having the fewest.

The receptor library was made with the immunoSEQ multiplex PCR assay. For the multiplex PCR, a mixture combining 60 forward primers for TCR Vbeta segments and 13 reverse primers for TCR Jbeta segments was used. The CDR3 region of rearranged TCR beta genes was amplified from genomic DNA by a multiplex PCR assay. The amplified TCR beta libraries were sequenced on the Illumina HiSeq System as 87-base-pair reads. From the authors' description of their analysis: A later analysis counted around 72 million unique TCR beta chains across the 600 to 850 repertoires, and around 9.9 million of these chains were shared by at least two donors. Raw reads were error-corrected and collapsed into unique sequences with a nearest-neighbor algorithm that merged closely related sequences to remove PCR and sequencing errors. Alignment of CDR3 sequences to IMGT reference sequences was used to assign V, D and J gene segments. For a sequence to be retained, at least a six-nucleotide match to both a V gene segment and a J gene segment was required. Rearrangements were classified as productive when the CDR3 lacked stop codons and remained in frame with V and J, and all other rearrangements were classified as non-productive. Following IMGT convention, CDR3 was defined as the stretch from the second conserved V-encoded cysteine up to the conserved J-encoded phenylalanine. Sequences without an unambiguous match to a single V gene segment were excluded from the earlier analysis of several hundred of the donors. An earlier analysis of several hundred of the donors called V segments functional above 56.7% productive rearrangements and segregating when the between-donor standard deviation exceeded 5%. A statistical classification framework was built for diagnosing cytomegalovirus status from the catalog of TCR beta chain sequences. In a later analysis, V and J genes were assigned by comparing TCR nucleotide sequences against IMGT/GENE-DB human TR gene sequences. In a later analysis, CDR3 sequences and most-parsimonious VDJ recombination scenarios were assigned using the TCRdist pipeline. In a later analysis, every TCR beta chain was defined by the combination of its CDR3 amino acid sequence and its V-gene family, and reads without a unique V-gene family were dropped. As a way to deal with suspected cross-contamination and a sequencing artifact, a later analysis dropped 592 nucleotide sequences that were highly shared and had low generation probability. In a later analysis, a clonal expansion index was calculated for each public chain from normalized within-repertoire ranks of inferred template counts. A later analysis computed generation probabilities with a VDJ recombination model fitted to out-of-frame rearrangements, and checked the results against IGoR. In a later analysis, TCR-TCR, TCR-HLA and TCR-CMV co-occurrence was scored with hypergeometric tests, and a repertoire-size bias correction was applied to TCR pairs. To estimate false discovery rates, a later analysis permuted the HLA or CMV assignments 20 times. In a later analysis, co-occurring TCRs were grouped using DBSCAN, with TCRdist sequence similarity added in when clustering inside HLA-allele-positive subsets. Co-occurrence clustering excluded repertoires with fewer than 30,000 or more than 120,000 public chains, plus five with anomalous nucleotide sharing. Held by TCRdb, this immuneACCESS table contains in-frame sequences only and omits some clones. Under half of the omission traces to an unresolved V gene where checked; the cause of the rest is unknown. The DNA gave D and trimming, while V, J and clone size come from that table. The sample has about 210,000 clones on record, more than 75% of them singletons. Approximately 6% of the sample lies in the top ten.

With regard to this clone: Its antigen remains undetermined. No qualities accompany the bases; no much larger clone lies one base away.

From the cysteine through the phenylalanine, the CDR3 covers 15 amino acids. Only the CDR3 part of the read is kept: 45 bases, read in frame from the first base. Compared with germline, V lacks 2 bases and J lacks 1 base; bases without a gene match: 2. Reading the germline V gene (reference sequence) gives CDR1 LNHDA and CDR2 SQIVND. The cohort comprised more than 550 healthy bone marrow donors. At the time of sampling, all cohort members were nominally healthy, though unrecorded immune exposures were likely present. The donor tested CMV seropositive and was one of the 289 seropositive cohort members. Each donor provided a peripheral blood sample, and peripheral blood mononuclear cells were used for TCR beta sequencing. Genomic DNA was extracted from the blood cell samples with the Qiagen DNeasy Blood Extraction Kit.

The chain was built from TRBV19 and TRBJ2-7; 10 bases in between match TRBD2. Sequencing was done on a sample of PBMCs. This TCR came from a man in his forties in good health and CMV-seropositive. This receptor has the CDR3 CASSILAGESYEQYF. DNA sequence: TGTGCCAGTAGTATACTAGCGGGAGAATCCTACGAGCAGTACTTC.